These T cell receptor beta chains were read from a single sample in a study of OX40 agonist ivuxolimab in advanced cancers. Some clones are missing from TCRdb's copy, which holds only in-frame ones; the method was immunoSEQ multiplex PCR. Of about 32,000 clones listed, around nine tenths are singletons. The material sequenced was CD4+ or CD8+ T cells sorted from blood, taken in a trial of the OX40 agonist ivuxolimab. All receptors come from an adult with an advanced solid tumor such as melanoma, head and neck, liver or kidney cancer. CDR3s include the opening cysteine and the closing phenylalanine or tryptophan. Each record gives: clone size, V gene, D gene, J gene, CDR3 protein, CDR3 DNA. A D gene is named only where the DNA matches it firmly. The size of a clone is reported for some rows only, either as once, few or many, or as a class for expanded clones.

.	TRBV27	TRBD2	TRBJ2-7	CASSLSRLAGGPHEQYF	TGTGCCAGCAGTTTATCGAGGCTAGCGGGAGGGCCACACGAGCAGTACTTC
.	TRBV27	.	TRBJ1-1	CASSLFVRTEAFF	TGTGCCAGCAGTTTGTTTGTTAGGACTGAAGCTTTCTTT
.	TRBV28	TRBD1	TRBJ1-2	CASSTGTGRTGEGYTF	TGTGCCAGCAGTACCGGGACAGGGAGGACAGGGGAAGGCTACACCTTC
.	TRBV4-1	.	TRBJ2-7	CASSLRRGIYEQYF	TGCGCCAGCAGCCTGAGACGGGGTATTTACGAGCAGTACTTC
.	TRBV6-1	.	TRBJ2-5	CASSEWSIQETQYF	TGTGCCAGCAGTGAGTGGTCAATCCAAGAGACCCAGTACTTC
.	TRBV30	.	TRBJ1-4	CAWSVELIDEKLFF	TGTGCCTGGAGTGTTGAACTAATAGATGAAAAACTGTTTTTT
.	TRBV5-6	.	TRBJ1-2	CASSFPQGLLGYTF	TGTGCCAGCAGCTTTCCGCAGGGTCTCCTTGGCTACACCTTC
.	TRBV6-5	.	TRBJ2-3	CALGQDTQYF	TGTGCTCTCGGGCAGGATACGCAGTATTTT
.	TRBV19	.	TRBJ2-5	CASNREGETQYF	TGTGCCAGTAACCGGGAAGGGGAGACCCAGTACTTC
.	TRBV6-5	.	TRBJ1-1	CASSGAMNTEAFF	TGTGCCAGCAGCGGGGCAATGAACACTGAAGCTTTCTTT
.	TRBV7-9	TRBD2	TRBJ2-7	CASSLVGTSGRAPIYEQYF	TGTGCCAGCAGCTTAGTAGGGACTAGCGGGAGGGCCCCAATCTACGAGCAGTACTTC
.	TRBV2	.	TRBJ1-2	CASSDYPGTPQFGYTF	TGTGCCAGCAGTGACTACCCCGGGACACCACAATTTGGCTACACCTTC
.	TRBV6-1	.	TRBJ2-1	CASSEQEIPPYNEQFF	TGTGCCAGCAGTGAGCAGGAAATTCCACCCTACAATGAGCAGTTCTTC
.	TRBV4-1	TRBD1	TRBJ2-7	CASSGTGGYEQYF	TGCGCCAGCAGCGGGACAGGGGGCTACGAGCAGTACTTC
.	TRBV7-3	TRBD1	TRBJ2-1	CASSSITGVRRNEQFF	TGTGCCAGCAGCTCAATTACAGGGGTCAGGCGCAATGAGCAGTTCTTC
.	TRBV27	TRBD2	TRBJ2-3	CASSLWAGGPSDTQYF	TGTGCCAGCAGTTTATGGGCGGGAGGGCCATCAGATACGCAGTATTTT
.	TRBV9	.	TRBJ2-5	CASSPPRAIGETQYF	TGTGCCAGCAGCCCCCCCCGGGCGATCGGAGAGACCCAGTACTTC
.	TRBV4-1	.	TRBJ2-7	CASSQIETYEQYF	TGCGCCAGCAGCCAAATCGAGACCTACGAGCAGTACTTC
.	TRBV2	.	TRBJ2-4	CASNQQEGTGNIQYF	TGTGCCAGCAATCAACAGGAGGGGACCGGGAACATTCAGTACTTC
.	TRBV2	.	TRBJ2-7	CASSDTYEQYF	TGTGCCAGCAGTGATACCTACGAGCAGTACTTC
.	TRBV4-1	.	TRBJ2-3	CASSPEEEEIDTQYF	TGCGCCAGCAGCCCCGAGGAGGAGGAGATAGATACGCAGTATTTT
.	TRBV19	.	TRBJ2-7	CASSIVLAGAYEQYF	TGTGCCAGTAGTATAGTACTGGCAGGAGCCTACGAGCAGTACTTC
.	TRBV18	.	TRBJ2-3	CASSPLTDRTDTQYF	TGTGCCAGCTCACCACTGACAGATCGCACAGATACGCAGTATTTT
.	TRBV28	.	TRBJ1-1	CASSLFGFDAFF	TGTGCCAGCAGTTTATTTGGGTTTGACGCTTTCTTT
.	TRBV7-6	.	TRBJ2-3	CASSHGLLTDTQYF	TGTGCCAGCAGCCACGGACTTCTCACAGATACGCAGTATTTT
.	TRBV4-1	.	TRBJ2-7	CASSQGGFQESSYEQYF	TGCGCCAGCAGCCAAGGCGGTTTTCAGGAAAGCTCCTACGAGCAGTACTTC
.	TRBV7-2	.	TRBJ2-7	CASSLVRQTYEQYF	TGTGCCAGCAGCTTGGTCCGACAGACCTACGAGCAGTACTTC
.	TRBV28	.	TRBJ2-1	CASSLTSNEQFF	TGTGCCAGCAGTTTAACTAGCAATGAGCAGTTCTTC
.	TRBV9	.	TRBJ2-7	CASGGGGYEQYF	TGTGCCAGCGGTGGAGGGGGGTACGAGCAGTACTTC
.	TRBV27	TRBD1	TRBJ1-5	CASSLDRGVNQPQHF	TGTGCCAGCAGCCTCGACAGGGGAGTCAATCAGCCCCAGCATTTT
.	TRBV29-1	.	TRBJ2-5	CSVEARGETQYF	TGCAGCGTTGAGGCCAGAGGAGAGACCCAGTACTTC
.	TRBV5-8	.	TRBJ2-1	CASSLSSGLWQFF	TGTGCCAGCAGCTTGTCATCGGGGCTGTGGCAGTTCTTC
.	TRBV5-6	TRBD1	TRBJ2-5	CASIGQGAERETQYF	TGTGCCAGCATTGGACAGGGGGCTGAGAGAGAGACCCAGTACTTC
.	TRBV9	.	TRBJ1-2	CASSAGVYGYTF	TGTGCCAGCAGCGCAGGAGTCTATGGCTACACCTTC
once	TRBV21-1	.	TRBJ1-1	CASSSGKGEGAGTEAFF	TGTGCCAGCAGCTCCGGGAAAGGGGAGGGAGCTGGCACTGAAGCTTTCTTT
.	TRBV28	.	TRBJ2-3	CASSPPWDTQYF	TGTGCCAGCAGTCCCCCCTGGGACACGCAGTATTTT
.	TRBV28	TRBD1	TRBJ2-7	CASSSDRGLSEQYF	TGTGCCAGCAGTTCGGACAGGGGGCTTTCTGAGCAGTACTTC
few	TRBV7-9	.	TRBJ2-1	CASSPQGGHRFLEQFF	TGTGCCAGCAGCCCACAAGGGGGACACAGGTTCCTGGAGCAGTTCTTC
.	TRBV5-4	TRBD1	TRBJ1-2	CASSFGAGGSYGYTF	TGTGCCAGCAGCTTCGGGGCAGGGGGTAGCTATGGCTACACCTTC
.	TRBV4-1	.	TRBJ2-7	CASSQEWQATYEQYF	TGCGCCAGCAGCCAAGAATGGCAAGCAACCTACGAGCAGTACTTC
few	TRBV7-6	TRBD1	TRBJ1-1	CASSFSLGQGPTF	TGTGCCAGCAGCTTCAGTTTGGGACAGGGCCCGACCTTT
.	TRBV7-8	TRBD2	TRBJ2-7	CASSLGASGGLSYEQYF	TGTGCCAGCAGCTTAGGTGCTAGCGGGGGGCTGTCCTACGAGCAGTACTTC
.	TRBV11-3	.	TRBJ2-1	CASSLVQKGRNEQFF	TGTGCCAGCAGCTTGGTGCAGAAGGGTCGGAATGAGCAGTTCTTC
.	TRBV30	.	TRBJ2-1	CAWSEGRPNEQFF	TGTGCCTGGAGTGAAGGACGTCCAAATGAGCAGTTCTTC
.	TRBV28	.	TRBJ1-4	CASSGPTNEKLFF	TGTGCCAGCTCGGGACCGACGAATGAAAAACTGTTTTTT